Presented here are 9 T cell receptor beta chains from one specimen sequenced in a study of CD8 T cells in Susac syndrome. When the RNA was reverse transcribed, random hexamers were used with an input of 0.5 to 1 ug. TCRdb used MiXCR to reprocess the immunoSEQ multiplex PCR reads, holding one entry per CDR3 protein. The sample contains about 180,000 distinct CDR3 sequences, around 95% of which appear only once. The sequencing sample was made of CD4+ T cells from PBMCs. Source of these receptors: a human donor with multiple sclerosis.

This chain uses TRBV6-5 with TRBJ1-1; D gene uncertain. The ends were cut back, 0 bases at V and 1 base at J, with 6 bases in the middle. CDR3 length: 14 residues. Germline CDR1 is MNHEY and CDR2 is SVGAGI. The CDR3 bases are TGTGCCAGCAGTTACTCGAGAGGGAACACTGAAGCTTTCTTT. Protein sequence: CASSYSRGNTEAFF.

J is TRBJ1-6 and V is TRBV7-9; no clear D gene. With 5 bases removed from V and 9 bases from J, the gap between germline ends came to 11 bases. CDR3 length equals 13 residues. Germline CDR1 and CDR2: SEHNR and FQNEAQ (reference sequence). The DNA of the CDR3 is TGTGCCAGCAGCGCCGGGAGGTTTTCACCCCTCCACTTT. This codes for CASSAGRFSPLHF.

The chain links TRBV27 to TRBJ2-7, with 9 bases matching TRBD1. The V gene's germline CDR1 is MNHEY and CDR2 SMNVEV (reference sequence). Trimming at V came to 5 bases and at J to 6 bases, leaving 11 bases not matched to a gene. There are 15 residues in the CDR3. This CDR3 is CASSTIIQGASEQYF. The CDR3 DNA reads as TGTGCCAGCAGTACAATAATACAGGGGGCTAGCGAGCAGTACTTC.

V gene TRBV3-1 combines with J gene TRBJ2-1, with TRBD1 matching over 9 bases. V lost 4 bases and J lost 7; bases outside the gene matches: 5. CDR1 is LGHDT and CDR2 is YNNKEL in the germline V gene (reference sequence). This CDR3 region has 14 residues. CDR3 in amino acids: CASSRWDRENEQFF. The DNA for the CDR3 is TGTGCCAGCAGCCGATGGGACAGGGAGAATGAGCAGTTCTTC.

As DNA, the CDR3 is TGTGCCAGCAGCGAAGCCGGGGTGAACACTGAAGCTTTCTTT. Encoded protein: CASSEAGVNTEAFF. This chain uses TRBV9 with TRBJ1-1, with unresolved D. Germline CDR1 reads SGDLS; CDR2 reads YYNGEE. V lost 3 bases, J lost 0 bases, and 9 bases lay in between. The CDR3 consists of 14 residues.

This clonotype was picked up one time. The chain employs TRBV24-1 and TRBJ2-1; the match to TRBD2 covers 10 bases. This CDR3 comprises 16 residues. V gave up 3 bases and J gave up 4 bases; unmatched junction bases: 5. Germline CDR1 and CDR2: KGHDR and SFDVKD. The CDR3, as DNA: TGTGCCACCAGTGATGCCCGAGCGGGGGGGTACAATGAGCAGTTCTTC. It is translated as CATSDARAGGYNEQFF.

The chain couples TRBV5-1 to TRBJ1-1; TRBD1 matches 9 bases. J was trimmed by 2 bases and V by 0 bases; bases with no gene match: 5. CDR1 is SGHRS, CDR2 YFSETQ, per germline. The CDR3 has 16 residues. The CDR3 nucleotides read TGCGCCAGCAGCTTGGGGACAGGGGCCATTAACACTGAAGCTTTCTTT. Protein sequence: CASSLGTGAINTEAFF. Full variable domain (rest looked up from reference TRBV5-1 and TRBJ1-1): KAGVTQTPRYLIKTRGQQVTLSCSPISGHRSVSWYQQTPGQGLQFLFEYFSETQRNKGNFPGRFSGRQFSNSRSEMNVSTLELGDSALYLCASSLGTGAINTEAFFGQGTRLTVV.

The chain carries TRBV4-1 and TRBJ2-1, with D perhaps matching TRBD1 or TRBD2 (6 bases each). The CDR3 consists of 14 residues. Germline values: CDR1 MGHRA, CDR2 YSYEKL. The V and J ends lost 0 bases and 10 bases respectively, with 13 bases between them. CDR3 DNA sequence: TGCGCCAGCAGCCAAGATAGAGGGGGGCGCGAGCAGTTCTTC. Encoded protein: CASSQDRGGREQFF.

The chain combines TRBV29-1 with TRBJ2-2, with D unclear. Per the germline V gene, CDR1 is SQVTM and CDR2 is ANQGSEA. The CDR3 covers 13 residues. Trimming removed 6 bases at V and 0 bases at J, with 8 bases between. CDR3 in amino acids: CSVKVSNTGELFF. The DNA of the CDR3 is TGCAGCGTGAAAGTATCGAACACCGGGGAGCTGTTTTTT.